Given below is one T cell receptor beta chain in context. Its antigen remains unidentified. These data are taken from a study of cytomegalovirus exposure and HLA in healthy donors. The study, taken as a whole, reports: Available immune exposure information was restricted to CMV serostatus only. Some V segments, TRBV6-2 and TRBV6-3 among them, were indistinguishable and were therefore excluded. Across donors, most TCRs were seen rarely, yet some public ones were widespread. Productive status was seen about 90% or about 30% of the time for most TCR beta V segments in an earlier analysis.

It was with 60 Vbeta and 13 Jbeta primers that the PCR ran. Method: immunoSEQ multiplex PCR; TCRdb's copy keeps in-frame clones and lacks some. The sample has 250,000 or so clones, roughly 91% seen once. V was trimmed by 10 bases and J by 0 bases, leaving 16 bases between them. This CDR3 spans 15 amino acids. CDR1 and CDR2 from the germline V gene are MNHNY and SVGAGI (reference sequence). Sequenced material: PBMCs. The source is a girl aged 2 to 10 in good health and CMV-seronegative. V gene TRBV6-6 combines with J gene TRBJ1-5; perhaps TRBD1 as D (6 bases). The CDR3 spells CATRRGQSSNQPQHF. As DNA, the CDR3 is TGTGCCACCAGACGTGGACAGAGTAGCAATCAGCCCCAGCATTTT.